This is a list of T cell receptor beta chains from one sample in a study of beta chain features in type 1 diabetes. The data were produced by immunoSEQ multiplex PCR, yet TCRdb's version contains in-frame clones alone and is incomplete. Here the sample spans some 900,000 clones, around a sixth being singletons. What was sequenced was naive CD4+ T cells from blood. These receptor sequences come from a woman under 30 in good health. Each CDR3 is given with its conserved first and last residue. The order of the fields is D gene, clone size, J gene, V gene, CDR3 length, CDR3 protein, CDR3 DNA. D genes are given only for firm matches. Size is stated for part of the rows, as once, few or many counts, or as a class when the clone is expanded.

>NA|few|TRBJ2-2|TRBV7-8|15
CASSLGRLNTGELFF
TGTGCCAGCAGCTTAGGTCGCCTAAACACCGGGGAGCTGTTTTTT
>NA|NA|TRBJ1-2|TRBV2|15
CASSARGTLNGGYTF
TGTGCCAGTTCAGCTCGTGGGACCCTTAACGGCGGCTACACCTTC
>NA|few|TRBJ2-3|TRBV9|13
CASSIGATNTQYF
TGTGCCAGCAGCATCGGGGCTACGAATACGCAGTATTTT
>NA|NA|TRBJ1-5|TRBV20-1|11
CSATENQPQHF
TGCAGTGCTACAGAGAATCAGCCCCAGCATTTT
>NA|NA|TRBJ2-3|TRBV6-1|15
CASSRGGSSTDTQYF
TGTGCCAGCAGTCGTGGGGGTTCTAGCACAGATACGCAGTATTTT
>TRBD1|NA|TRBJ1-1|TRBV7-9|15
CASSLGTGSSTEAFF
TGTGCCAGCAGCTTAGGGACAGGTTCGAGCACTGAAGCTTTCTTT
>NA|NA|TRBJ2-2|TRBV11-3|14
CASSLDGNTGELFF
TGTGCCAGCAGCTTAGATGGGAACACCGGGGAGCTGTTTTTT
>TRBD2|NA|TRBJ2-1|TRBV6-1|15
CASRRTSGSINEQFF
TGTGCCAGCAGGAGGACTAGCGGGAGTATCAATGAGCAGTTCTTC
>NA|NA|TRBJ1-2|TRBV7-9|15
CASRPGLTSNYGYTF
TGTGCCAGCAGACCCGGGCTTACATCGAACTATGGCTACACCTTC
>NA|many|TRBJ2-4|TRBV21-1|15
CASSPPQGAKNIQYF
TGTGCCAGCAGCCCACCACAAGGAGCCAAAAACATTCAGTACTTC
>NA|NA|TRBJ1-1|TRBV7-9|13
CASSLLGNTEAFF
TGTGCCAGCAGCTTATTGGGGAACACTGAAGCTTTCTTT
>NA|NA|TRBJ2-5|TRBV21-1|16
CASSKVVEGGEETQYF
TGTGCCAGCAGCAAAGTTGTGGAAGGGGGTGAAGAGACCCAGTACTTC
>NA|NA|TRBJ1-4|TRBV7-9|14
CASSLLEGSEKLFF
TGTGCCAGCAGCTTACTGGAAGGGAGTGAAAAACTGTTTTTT